This is a list of T cell receptor beta chains from one sample in a study of OX40 agonist ivuxolimab in advanced cancers. Using immunoSEQ multiplex PCR, the repertoire was profiled, and TCRdb retains in-frame clones only, with some absent. The sample holds approximately 130,000 clones; roughly 91% are singletons and the top ten take more than 1%. The sequences come from CD4+ or CD8+ T cells sorted from blood, collected in a trial of the OX40 agonist ivuxolimab. These receptors were obtained from an adult with an advanced solid tumor such as melanoma, head and neck, liver or kidney cancer. CDR3s include the opening cysteine and the closing phenylalanine or tryptophan. A D gene is named only where the DNA matches it firmly. Expanded clones are given a class, and other clones once, few, many or no size at all.

v_gene: TRBV5-1
abundance: NA
d_gene: NA
j_gene: TRBJ1-3
CDR3aa: CASSLGLSGNTIYF
CDR3nt: TGCGCCAGCAGTCTGGGCCTCTCTGGAAACACCATATATTTT

v_gene: TRBV12-5
abundance: NA
d_gene: TRBD1
j_gene: TRBJ1-5
CDR3aa: CASGLGAGTGYNQPQHF
CDR3nt: TGTGCTAGTGGTTTGGGAGCCGGGACAGGGTACAATCAGCCCCAGCATTTT

v_gene: TRBV19
abundance: NA
d_gene: NA
j_gene: TRBJ2-7
CDR3aa: CATRRRGSYEQYF
CDR3nt: TGTGCCACCAGGAGGCGGGGTTCCTACGAGCAGTACTTC

v_gene: TRBV10-3
abundance: NA
d_gene: NA
j_gene: TRBJ2-3
CDR3aa: CASHGGWTDTQYF
CDR3nt: TGTGCCTCTCACGGGGGCTGGACAGATACGCAGTATTTT

v_gene: TRBV25-1
abundance: NA
d_gene: NA
j_gene: TRBJ1-1
CDR3aa: CASSRAGAEAFF
CDR3nt: TGTGCCAGCAGTCGCGCAGGGGCTGAAGCTTTCTTT

v_gene: TRBV5-1
abundance: once
d_gene: NA
j_gene: TRBJ2-5
CDR3aa: CASSSQGGTEETQYF
CDR3nt: TGCGCCAGCAGCTCCCAGGGGGGGACGGAAGAGACCCAGTACTTC

v_gene: TRBV7-2
abundance: once
d_gene: NA
j_gene: TRBJ1-2
CDR3aa: CASSLGIGGSNYGYTF
CDR3nt: TGTGCCAGCAGCTTAGGAATCGGGGGTTCTAACTATGGCTACACCTTC

v_gene: TRBV25-1
abundance: NA
d_gene: NA
j_gene: TRBJ2-3
CDR3aa: CASSEIGPGTDTQYF
CDR3nt: TGTGCCAGCAGTGAGATAGGTCCAGGCACAGATACGCAGTATTTT

v_gene: TRBV27
abundance: NA
d_gene: TRBD2
j_gene: TRBJ2-2
CDR3aa: CASSRGLAGASGELFF
CDR3nt: TGTGCCAGCAGCCGCGGATTGGCGGGAGCATCCGGGGAGCTGTTTTTT

v_gene: TRBV27
abundance: once
d_gene: TRBD1
j_gene: TRBJ1-2
CDR3aa: CASSPGPRDRGNYGYTF
CDR3nt: TGTGCCAGCAGCCCGGGGCCCCGGGACAGGGGAAACTATGGCTACACCTTC

v_gene: TRBV11-2
abundance: NA
d_gene: NA
j_gene: TRBJ2-5
CDR3aa: CASSFLVGVRETQYF
CDR3nt: TGTGCCAGCAGCTTTTTGGTCGGGGTTCGAGAGACCCAGTACTTC

v_gene: TRBV5-1
abundance: NA
d_gene: NA
j_gene: TRBJ1-2
CDR3aa: CASSLLSSGSYGYTF
CDR3nt: TGCGCCAGCAGCTTGTTAAGCTCAGGCTCGTATGGCTACACCTTC

v_gene: TRBV4-3
abundance: NA
d_gene: TRBD1
j_gene: TRBJ2-4
CDR3aa: CASSQGTGGLVKNIQYF
CDR3nt: TGCGCCAGCAGCCAAGGCACAGGGGGCCTCGTCAAAAACATTCAGTACTTC

v_gene: TRBV6-1
abundance: few
d_gene: TRBD1
j_gene: TRBJ1-6
CDR3aa: CASSERLQGARNSPLHF
CDR3nt: TGTGCCAGCAGTGAACGGCTTCAGGGGGCGAGAAATTCACCCCTCCACTTT

v_gene: TRBV28
abundance: NA
d_gene: NA
j_gene: TRBJ2-3
CDR3aa: CASPGGGCGDTDTQYF
CDR3nt: TGTGCCAGCCCCGGTGGAGGTTGCGGGGACACAGATACGCAGTATTTT

v_gene: TRBV7-2
abundance: NA
d_gene: NA
j_gene: TRBJ1-2
CDR3aa: CASSPGQNYGYTF
CDR3nt: TGTGCCAGCAGCCCAGGACAGAACTATGGCTACACCTTC

v_gene: TRBV9
abundance: NA
d_gene: NA
j_gene: TRBJ2-3
CDR3aa: CASSVDPPGARTDTQYF
CDR3nt: TGTGCCAGCAGCGTGGACCCTCCGGGGGCCCGCACAGATACGCAGTATTTT

v_gene: TRBV15
abundance: NA
d_gene: NA
j_gene: TRBJ2-7
CDR3aa: CATSRDSTAGEQYF
CDR3nt: TGTGCCACCAGCAGAGATAGTACAGCTGGCGAGCAGTACTTC

v_gene: TRBV19
abundance: NA
d_gene: NA
j_gene: TRBJ1-5
CDR3aa: CASRRTSYSNQPQHF
CDR3nt: TGTGCCAGTCGACGGACTAGTTACAGCAATCAGCCCCAGCATTTT

v_gene: TRBV7-2
abundance: NA
d_gene: TRBD1
j_gene: TRBJ2-7
CDR3aa: CASSPGQGPSYEQYF
CDR3nt: TGTGCCAGCAGCCCGGGACAGGGGCCCTCCTACGAGCAGTACTTC

v_gene: TRBV28
abundance: NA
d_gene: NA
j_gene: TRBJ1-2
CDR3aa: CASSLDGVGQYGYTF
CDR3nt: TGTGCCAGCAGTTTGGATGGGGTAGGGCAGTATGGCTACACCTTC

v_gene: TRBV25-1
abundance: NA
d_gene: NA
j_gene: TRBJ2-7
CDR3aa: CASTGVYEQYF
CDR3nt: TGTGCCAGCACGGGGGTCTACGAACAGTACTTC

v_gene: TRBV5-1
abundance: NA
d_gene: TRBD1
j_gene: TRBJ2-5
CDR3aa: CASSAGTGETQYF
CDR3nt: TGCGCCAGCAGCGCCGGGACAGGAGAGACCCAGTACTTC